One TCR beta chain is described in this entry. Its target is unknown. Data came from immunoSEQ multiplex PCR; TCRdb stores just in-frame clones and leaves some out. This table holds some 96,000 clones, approximately 87% found once. The source of the sample is a study of T cell responses to AZD1222 COVID-19 vaccine. Study-wide results and caveats: Donors were mostly white British, more females; clonal diversity possibly underestimated.

This TCR came from an adult in good health. The sequenced sample was peripheral blood, obtained on day 0 of MenACWY control vaccination.

CDR3 DNA: TGTGCCAGCCTTCTCGGGGACCAAGAGACCCAGTACTTC. The encoded protein is CASLLGDQETQYF. This chain links TRBV6-5 with TRBJ2-5, with D tentatively TRBD2 (5 bases). Germline V gene lookup returns CDR1 MNHEY and CDR2 SVGAGI. V was trimmed by 8 bases and J by 0 bases, leaving 10 bases between them. This CDR3 has 13 residues.